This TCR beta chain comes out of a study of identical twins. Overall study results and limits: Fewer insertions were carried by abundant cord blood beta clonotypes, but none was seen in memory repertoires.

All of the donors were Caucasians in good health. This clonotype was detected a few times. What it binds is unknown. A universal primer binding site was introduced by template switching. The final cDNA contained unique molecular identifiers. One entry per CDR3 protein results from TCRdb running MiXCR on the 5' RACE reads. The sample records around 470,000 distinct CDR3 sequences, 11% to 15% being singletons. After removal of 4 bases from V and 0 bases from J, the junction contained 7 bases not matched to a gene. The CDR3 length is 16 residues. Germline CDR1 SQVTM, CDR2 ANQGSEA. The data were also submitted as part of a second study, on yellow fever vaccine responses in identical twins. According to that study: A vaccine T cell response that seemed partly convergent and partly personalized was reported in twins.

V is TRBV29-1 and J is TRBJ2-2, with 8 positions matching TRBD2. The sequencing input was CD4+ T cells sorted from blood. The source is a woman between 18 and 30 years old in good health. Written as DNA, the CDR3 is TGCAGCGTTGCCCGGACTAGCAGCGCGAACACCGGGGAGCTGTTTTTT. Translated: CSVARTSSANTGELFF.